This T cell receptor (beta chain) was captured in a study of shared clonotypes between healthy human individuals. Trimming left V 3 bases short and J 3 bases short, with 6 bases between. The V gene's germline CDR1 is SGHRS and CDR2 YFSETQ. CDR3 size: 13 residues. Assay: immunoSEQ multiplex PCR; the TCRdb copy retains only in-frame clones and omits some. This sample has fewer than 400,000 clones, with around two thirds found just once. The J gene is TRBJ2-2, the V gene TRBV5-1; unclear D gene. This receptor was taken from a man aged 30-40 years in good health. Sequenced: memory CD4+ T cells sorted from blood. The subset is: CD45RA-negative fraction. In DNA, the CDR3 is TGCGCCAGCAGCTCATCAGACACCGGGGAGCTGTTTTTT. This encodes CASSSSDTGELFF.